The source of this T cell receptor (beta chain) is a study of T cell repertoires in cytomegalovirus infection. There are a few counts of this clonotype. CDR3 length: 15 amino acids. Germline V gene data show CDR1 as MGHRA and CDR2 as YSYEKL. J gave up 4 bases and V 2 bases, and 3 bases lay outside the gene matches. TCRdb independently ran MiXCR on the reads; one entry per CDR3 protein. Of more than 400,000 distinct CDR3 sequences in the sample, more than 25% were seen once. Sequenced input: PBMCs. The origin of this receptor is a human donor in good health (CMV status not recorded). Some clones in this sample may be carry-over from other donors' samples. The chain is built from TRBV4-1 and TRBJ1-2; 11 nucleotides line up with TRBD1. Here the CDR3 DNA reads TGCGCCAGCAGCCAACCCGGGACAGGGGGCTATGGCTACACCTTC. Translating it yields CASSQPGTGGYGYTF.